The clone carrying this T cell receptor (beta chain) was seen a few times. The antigen is undetermined. The CDR3 sequence is 15 residues long. Germline assignment: CDR1 DFQATT and CDR2 SNEGSKA (reference sequence). Trimming removed 2 bases at V and 0 bases at J, with 11 bases between. A second PCR of 7 to 11 cycles used a sample-barcoded 5' primer and a J-beta primer mix. Researchers report that each sample yielded at least 3 million CDR3-containing paired-end reads. MiXCR was run by TCRdb on the 5' RACE reads, yielding one entry per CDR3 protein. This sample has fewer than 2,000,000 distinct CDR3 sequences, with roughly 43% found just once. Healthy Caucasians from Russia aged roughly 6 to 95 served as donors. The data were obtained in a study of blood T cells in healthy people across ages. General study points: Roughly linear age-related decline in beta diversity appeared, significant by age roughly 40.

The chain combines TRBV20-1 with TRBJ1-5, with D uncertain. The clonotype comes from a human donor in good health. The sequenced material came from blood. In nucleotides, the CDR3 is TGCAGTGCTAGACTATTGGCAGATAGCAATCAGCCCCAGCATTTT. It encodes CSARLLADSNQPQHF.